This T cell receptor beta chain was sequenced for a study of sequential checkpoint blockade in melanoma (dated by TCRdb to the late 2010s). Background on the whole study: Patients were randomized 1:1 to first-line nivolumab followed by ipilimumab (arm A) or ipilimumab followed by nivolumab (arm B). Maintenance nivolumab came after both trial sequences. Study-level results and caveats: Larger, independent patient cohorts are needed to validate the response-prediction model that combines TCR metrics and mutation burden.

The CDR3 has 13 amino acids, counting the end cysteine and phenylalanine. Just the 39-base CDR3 DNA is kept, in frame starting at base 1. V loses 5 bases of germline sequence and J loses 7 bases, and the interval between the two ends is 12 bases. CDR1 SEHNR and CDR2 FQNEAQ are derived from the germline V gene (reference sequence). The immunoSEQ Assay was used to immunosequence TCRbeta CDR3 regions from genomic DNA. Genomic DNA was amplified by bias-controlled multiplex PCR before high-throughput sequencing. The study's own analysis went as follows. To quantify the absolute abundance of each unique TCRbeta CDR3 region, the sequences were collapsed and filtered. Clonality, defined as 1 minus Pielou's evenness, was calculated using only productive rearrangements. A previously published method was used to identify clones with significantly greater frequencies in on-treatment samples than in baseline samples. TCRdb re-hosts the immuneACCESS table, in-frame sequences only. Its copies lack some clones; in the studies checked, an unresolved V gene accounts for under half of them, and the cause for the rest is not known. V, J and clone size are those of that table, while D and trimming were read from the DNA. For this sample there are approximately 9,000 clones; around 78% appear just once. The ten largest clones capture 14% of the sample.

Of note for this clone: No antigen is known for it. No qualities accompany the bases; no much larger clone lies one base away.

What this sample's treatment or condition label stands for: randomized to nivolumab then ipilimumab (arm A) or the reverse (arm B). None of the patients in the trial had previously been given DNA-damaging chemotherapy. A FACS Aria II flow cytometer was used to sort live CD3+CD8+ cells that were negative for CD19 and CD56 from thawed PBMCs. Samples came from patients with melanoma in CheckMate 064, a randomized, open-label phase II trial of sequential checkpoint blockade. Peripheral blood mononuclear cells were obtained through leukapheresis, purified using Ficoll-Paque, and frozen in human serum containing approximately 9.5% DMSO. Immediately after sorting, the purity of sorted blood CD3+CD8+ cells was verified to be >95%, after which DNA was extracted.

Sequencing used CD8+ T cells sorted from blood (inferred from file names), obtained from a patient given nivolumab and ipilimumab in sequence. The receptor's source is a human donor with melanoma. Here the chain combines TRBV7-9 and TRBJ2-1; perhaps TRBD2 is the D gene, with 5 bases matching. The DNA sequence reads TGTGCCAGCAGCCCGGAGCCGGGAAATGAGCAGTTCTTC. This gives the protein CASSPEPGNEQFF.